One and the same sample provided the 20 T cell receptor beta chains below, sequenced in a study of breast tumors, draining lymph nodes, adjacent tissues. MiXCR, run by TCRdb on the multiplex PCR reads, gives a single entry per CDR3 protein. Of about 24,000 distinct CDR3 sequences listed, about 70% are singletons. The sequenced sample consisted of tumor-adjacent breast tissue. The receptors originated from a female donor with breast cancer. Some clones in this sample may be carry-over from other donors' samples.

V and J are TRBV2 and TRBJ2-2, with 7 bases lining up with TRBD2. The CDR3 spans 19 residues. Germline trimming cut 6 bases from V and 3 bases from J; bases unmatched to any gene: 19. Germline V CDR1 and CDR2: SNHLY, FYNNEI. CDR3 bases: TGTGCCAGCAGCGCCTTCCGTTTACTAGCGAGGACGGACACCGGGGAGCTGTTTTTT. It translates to CASSAFRLLARTDTGELFF.

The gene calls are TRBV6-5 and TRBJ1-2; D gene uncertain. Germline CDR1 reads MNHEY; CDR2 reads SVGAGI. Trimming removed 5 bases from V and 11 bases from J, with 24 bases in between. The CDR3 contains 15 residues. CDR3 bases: TGTGCCAGCAGTAGAGAACGAAGGGCGGCTATGAGTTACACCTTC. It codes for CASSRERRAAMSYTF.

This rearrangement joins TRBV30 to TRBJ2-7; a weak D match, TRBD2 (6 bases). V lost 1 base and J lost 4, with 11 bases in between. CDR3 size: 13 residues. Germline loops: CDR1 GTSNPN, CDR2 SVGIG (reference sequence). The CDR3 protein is CAWSDRLGYEQYF. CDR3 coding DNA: TGTGCCTGGAGTGATCGACTAGGGTACGAGCAGTACTTC.

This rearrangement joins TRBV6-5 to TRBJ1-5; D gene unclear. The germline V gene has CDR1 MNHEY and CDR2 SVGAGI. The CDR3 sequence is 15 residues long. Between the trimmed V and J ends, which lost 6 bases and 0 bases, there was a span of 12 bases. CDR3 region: CASRSTPNSNQPQHF. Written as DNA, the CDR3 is TGTGCCAGCAGGTCGACCCCGAATAGCAATCAGCCCCAGCATTTT.

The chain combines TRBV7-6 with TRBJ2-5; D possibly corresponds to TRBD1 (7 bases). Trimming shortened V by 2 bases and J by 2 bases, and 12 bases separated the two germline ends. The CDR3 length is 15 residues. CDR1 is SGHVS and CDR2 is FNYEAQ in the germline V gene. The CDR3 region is CASSLRRGRQETQYF. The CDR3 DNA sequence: TGTGCCAGCAGCTTAAGGAGGGGGCGGCAAGAGACCCAGTACTTC.

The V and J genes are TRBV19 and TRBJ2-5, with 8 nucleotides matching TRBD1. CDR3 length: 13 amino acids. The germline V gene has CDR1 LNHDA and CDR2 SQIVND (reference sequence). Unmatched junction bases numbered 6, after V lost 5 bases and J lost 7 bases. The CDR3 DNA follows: TGTGCCAGTAGTGGACAGGGCTATGGGACCCAGTACTTC. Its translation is CASSGQGYGTQYF.

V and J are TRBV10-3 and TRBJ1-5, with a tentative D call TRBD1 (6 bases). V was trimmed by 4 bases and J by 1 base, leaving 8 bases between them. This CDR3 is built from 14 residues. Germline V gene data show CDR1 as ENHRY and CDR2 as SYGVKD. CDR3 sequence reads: CAISGDRSNQPQHF. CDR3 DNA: TGTGCCATCAGTGGTGACAGGAGCAATCAGCCCCAGCATTTT.

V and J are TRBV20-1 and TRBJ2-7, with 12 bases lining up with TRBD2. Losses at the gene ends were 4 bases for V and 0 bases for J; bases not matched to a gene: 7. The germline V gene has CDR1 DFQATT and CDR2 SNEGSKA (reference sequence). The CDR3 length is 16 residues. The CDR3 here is CSAKRTSGDFSYEQYF. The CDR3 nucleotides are TGCAGTGCTAAAAGGACTAGCGGGGATTTCTCCTACGAGCAGTACTTC.

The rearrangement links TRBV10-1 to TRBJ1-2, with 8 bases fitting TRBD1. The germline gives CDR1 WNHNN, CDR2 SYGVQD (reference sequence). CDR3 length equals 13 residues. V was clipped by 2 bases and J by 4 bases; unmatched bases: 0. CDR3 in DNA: TGCGCCAGCAGTGAGGGACAGGGCTATGGCTACACCTTC. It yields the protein CASSEGQGYGYTF.

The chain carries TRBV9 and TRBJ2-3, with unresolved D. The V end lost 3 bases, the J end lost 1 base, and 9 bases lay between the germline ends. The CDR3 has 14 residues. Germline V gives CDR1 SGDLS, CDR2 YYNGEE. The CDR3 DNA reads TGTGCCAGCAGCGAGAATAGAGGCACAGATACGCAGTATTTT. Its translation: CASSENRGTDTQYF.

CDR3 DNA: TGCAGTGCTAGAGGGACTAGCGAAGTTGAGCAGTTCTTC. This translates into CSARGTSEVEQFF. The chain combines TRBV20-1 with TRBJ2-1; 9 bases are a match to TRBD2. This CDR3 comprises 13 residues. V lost 1 base and J lost 9; bases outside the gene matches: 4. Germline values: CDR1 DFQATT, CDR2 SNEGSKA (reference sequence).

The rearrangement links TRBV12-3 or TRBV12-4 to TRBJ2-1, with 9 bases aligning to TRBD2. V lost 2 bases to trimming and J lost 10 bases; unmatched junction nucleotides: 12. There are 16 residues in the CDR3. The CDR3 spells CASSLITAGGPGEQFF. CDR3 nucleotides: TGTGCCAGCAGTTTAATTACGGCGGGAGGGCCAGGGGAGCAGTTCTTC.

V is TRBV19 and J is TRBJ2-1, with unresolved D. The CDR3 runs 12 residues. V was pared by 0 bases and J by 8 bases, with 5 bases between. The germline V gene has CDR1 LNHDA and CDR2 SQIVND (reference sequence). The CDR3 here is CASSIEAYEQFF. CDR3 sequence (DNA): TGTGCCAGTAGTATAGAGGCGTATGAGCAGTTCTTC.

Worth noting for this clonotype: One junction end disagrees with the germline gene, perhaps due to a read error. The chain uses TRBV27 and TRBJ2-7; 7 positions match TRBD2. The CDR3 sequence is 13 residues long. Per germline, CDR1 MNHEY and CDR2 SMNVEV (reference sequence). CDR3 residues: CASSRDYTYDQYF. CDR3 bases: TGTGCCAGCAGTCGGGACTATACCTACGATCAGTACTTC.

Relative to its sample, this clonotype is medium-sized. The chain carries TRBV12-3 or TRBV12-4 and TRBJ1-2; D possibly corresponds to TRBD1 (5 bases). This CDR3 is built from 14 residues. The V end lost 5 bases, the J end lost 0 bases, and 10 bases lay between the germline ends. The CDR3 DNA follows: TGTGCCAGCAGTACGGGACGGGCTAACTATGGCTACACCTTC. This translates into CASSTGRANYGYTF.

CDR3 region: CASSLTPTPQKLFF. CDR3 DNA sequence: TGTGCCAGCAGTCTTACGCCGACCCCACAGAAACTGTTTTTT. The genes are TRBV27 and TRBJ1-4, with D uncertain. Trimming shortened V by 5 bases and J by 11 bases, and 18 bases separated the two germline ends. The CDR3 is 14 residues long. Germline loops: CDR1 MNHEY, CDR2 SMNVEV (reference sequence).

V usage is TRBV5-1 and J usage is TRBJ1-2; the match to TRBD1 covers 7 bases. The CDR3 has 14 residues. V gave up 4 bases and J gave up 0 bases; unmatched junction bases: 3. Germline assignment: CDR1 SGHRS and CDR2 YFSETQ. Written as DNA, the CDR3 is TGCGCCAGCAGCCTCGGGACAGCTAACTATGGCTACACCTTC. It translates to CASSLGTANYGYTF.

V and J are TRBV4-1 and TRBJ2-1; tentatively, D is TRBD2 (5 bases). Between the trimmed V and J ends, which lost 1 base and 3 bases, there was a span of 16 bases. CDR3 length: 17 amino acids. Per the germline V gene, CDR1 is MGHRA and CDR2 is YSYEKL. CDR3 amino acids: CASSQARGSGIYNEQFF. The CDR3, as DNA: TGCGCCAGCAGCCAAGCGAGAGGGTCGGGGATCTACAATGAGCAGTTCTTC.

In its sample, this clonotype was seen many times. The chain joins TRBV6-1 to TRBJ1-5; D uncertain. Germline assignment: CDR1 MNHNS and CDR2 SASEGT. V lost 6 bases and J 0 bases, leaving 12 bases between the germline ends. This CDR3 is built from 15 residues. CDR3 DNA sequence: TGTGCCAGCAGGATGAGATTTAGTAGCAATCAGCCCCAGCATTTT. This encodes CASRMRFSSNQPQHF.

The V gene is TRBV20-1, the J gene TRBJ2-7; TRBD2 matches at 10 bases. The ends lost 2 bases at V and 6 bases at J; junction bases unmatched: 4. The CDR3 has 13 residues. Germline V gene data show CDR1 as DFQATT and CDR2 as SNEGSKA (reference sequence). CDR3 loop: CSARRLAGIEQYF. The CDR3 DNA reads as TGCAGTGCTAGAAGACTAGCGGGTATCGAGCAGTACTTC.